A single sample gave rise to the 26 T cell receptor beta chains below, sequenced in a study of OX40 agonist ivuxolimab in advanced cancers. Library preparation was by the immunoSEQ multiplex PCR assay. TCRdb obtained this table from immuneACCESS and retained in-frame rearrangements with V and J assigned. These tables miss some clones; where compared with another copy, unresolved V genes account for less than half of the shortfall, and the remainder is unexplained. The sample contains about 45,000 clones, approximately 83% of them found a single time. The ten most abundant clones make up about 0.37% of the sample. Sequenced here: CD4+ or CD8+ T cells sorted from blood, sampled in a trial of the OX40 agonist ivuxolimab. These receptors all stem from an adult with an advanced solid tumor such as melanoma, head and neck, liver or kidney cancer.

V is TRBV12-5 and J is TRBJ1-5; D is uncertain. CDR1 and CDR2 (germline): LGHNT, FRNRAP. CDR3 size: 14 residues. The V end lost 1 base, the J end lost 5 bases, and 9 bases lay between the germline ends. DNA of the CDR3: TGTGCTAGTGGTTTGGGACGGACGGATCAGCCCCAGCATTTT. It encodes CASGLGRTDQPQHF. The entire variable domain, with the rest obtained from reference TRBV12-5 and TRBJ1-5, is as follows: DARVTQTPRHKVTEMGQEVTMRCQPILGHNTVFWYRQTMMQGLELLAYFRNRAPLDDSGMPKDRFSAEMPDATLATLKIQPSEPRDSAVYFCASGLGRTDQPQHFGDGTRLSIL.

CDR3 protein: CARSLAPRHTYEQYF. CDR3 coding DNA: TGTGCCAGAAGCTTAGCCCCGCGGCACACCTACGAGCAGTACTTC. The rearrangement links TRBV7-5 to TRBJ2-7; no DNA check was done on the table's D call, TRBD2. TRBV7-5 is a pseudogene locus. The CDR3 sequence is 15 residues long.

The V call is TRBV25-1, the J call TRBJ2-5, with D tentatively TRBD1 (6 bases). Germline V lookup: CDR1 MGHDK, CDR2 SYGVNS. The CDR3 totals 15 residues. The ends were cut back, 2 bases at V and 5 bases at J, with 15 bases in the middle. For the CDR3, the DNA is TGTGCCAGCAGTGAACCGACAGGTTATACGGAGACCCAGTACTTC. Its translation is CASSEPTGYTETQYF.

This chain uses TRBV7-3 with TRBJ1-1, with D tentatively TRBD1 (5 bases). The CDR3 is made up of 14 amino acids. The germline V and J ends were trimmed by 7 bases and 3 bases, with 15 bases remaining between them. Germline loops: CDR1 SGHTA, CDR2 FQGTGA. The CDR3 bases are TGTGCCAGCAATATGGGCCTAGGGGACACTGAAGCTTTCTTT. Its translation: CASNMGLGDTEAFF.

The J gene is TRBJ1-6, the V gene TRBV27; D possibly corresponds to TRBD1 (5 bases). The CDR3 loop spans 13 amino acids. The V and J ends lost 6 bases and 10 bases respectively, with 13 bases between them. Germline loops: CDR1 MNHEY, CDR2 SMNVEV (reference sequence). DNA for the CDR3: TGTGCCAGCAGGGGGGGGTTTGCGTCACCCCTCCACTTT. Residues: CASRGGFASPLHF.

The rearrangement links TRBV7-8 to TRBJ2-3; D remains ambiguous. Trimming removed 5 bases at V and 4 bases at J, with 7 bases between. CDR1 SGHVS and CDR2 FQNEAQ come from the germline V gene. The CDR3 sequence is 12 residues long. Here the CDR3 reads CASSRYADTQYF. CDR3 coding DNA: TGTGCCAGCAGCCGTTACGCAGATACGCAGTATTTT.

The CDR3 coding sequence is TGTGCCAGCAGCCCCGGGGCTAGCTCCGGGGAGCTGTTTTTT. Its translation is CASSPGASSGELFF. The chain uses TRBV7-2 and TRBJ2-2; D could derive from TRBD1 or TRBD2 (5 bases each). Trimming stripped 5 bases from V and 6 bases from J, with 13 bases between. Germline CDR1 reads SGHTA; CDR2 reads FQGNSA. The CDR3 contains 14 residues.

This clone has a handful of counts. The V gene is TRBV28, the J gene TRBJ2-7, with TRBD2 matching over 7 bases. Trimming at V came to 7 bases and at J to 2 bases, leaving 17 bases not matched to a gene. Germline lookup yields CDR1 MDHEN and CDR2 SYDVKM. The CDR3 spans 17 residues. The CDR3 reads CASTPFGLQRGTYEQYF. The CDR3 coding sequence is TGTGCCAGCACCCCCTTTGGACTCCAGCGGGGAACCTACGAGCAGTACTTC.

The table lists this clone with a count of one. The chain has TRBV6-1 and TRBJ2-7, with a possible D match to TRBD2 (5 bases). Trimming took 11 bases from V and 9 from J, leaving 14 bases between them. CDR3 length equals 10 residues. Germline-derived CDR1 and CDR2 are MNHNS and SASEGT. This CDR3 reads CAVKGELQYF. CDR3 DNA: TGTGCCGTCAAGGGAGAGCTGCAGTACTTC.

This clone was recorded a few times. V is TRBV28 and J is TRBJ2-7, with 9 bases fitting TRBD2. Trimming at V came to 5 bases and at J to 5 bases, leaving 7 bases not matched to a gene. The CDR3 spans 14 residues. In germline, CDR1 is MDHEN, CDR2 SYDVKM. Written as DNA, the CDR3 is TGTGCCAGCAGTCTCCTAGCGGGACCTAACGAGCAGTACTTC. Translation gives CASSLLAGPNEQYF.

CDR3: CASSVQGAIAESPLHF. The CDR3 DNA reads TGCGCCAGCAGTGTTCAGGGGGCGATTGCCGAATCACCCCTCCACTTT. The V and J genes are TRBV10-2 and TRBJ1-6; 8 bases are a match to TRBD1. Germline CDR1 WSHSY, CDR2 SAAADI. The trim removed 4 bases at V and 10 bases at J, leaving 12 bases unmatched. CDR3 size: 16 residues.

The chain has TRBV9 and TRBJ1-1, with unresolved D. The germline CDR1 and CDR2 sequences are SGDLS and YYNGEE. The CDR3 spans 13 residues. Trimming shortened V by 4 bases and J by 0 bases, and 7 bases separated the two germline ends. CDR3 residues: CASSYAVNTEAFF. Here the CDR3 DNA reads TGTGCCAGCAGCTATGCGGTGAACACTGAAGCTTTCTTT. Using reference TRBV9 and TRBJ1-1 for the parts outside the CDR3, the full variable domain is DSGVTQTPKHLITATGQRVTLRCSPRSGDLSVYWYQQSLDQGLQFLIQYYNGEERAKGNILERFSAQQFPDLHSELNLSSLELGDSALYFCASSYAVNTEAFFGQGTRLTVV.

The CDR3, as DNA: TGTGCCAGCAGTTACTCGGACAGAGGCCCCTACGAGCAGTACTTC. Translating it yields CASSYSDRGPYEQYF. The chain employs TRBV6-5 and TRBJ2-7; tentatively, D is TRBD1 (6 bases). Trimming shortened V by 0 bases and J by 2 bases, and 11 bases separated the two germline ends. The CDR3 covers 15 residues. Looked up from germline, CDR1 is MNHEY and CDR2 is SVGAGI.

V and J are TRBV29-1 and TRBJ1-4; 9 nucleotides line up with TRBD1. The CDR3 is 16 amino acids. J lost 7 bases, V lost 3 bases, and 12 bases had no gene match. CDR1 and CDR2 from the germline V gene are SQVTM and ANQGSEA. The CDR3 DNA reads TGCAGCGTTGACGGGATTGGAGGGACAGGGAGTGAAAAACTGTTTTTT. Residues: CSVDGIGGTGSEKLFF.

CDR3 amino acids: CACLLADQETQYF. CDR3 DNA sequence: TGTGCCTGCCTACTAGCGGACCAAGAGACCCAGTACTTC. This sequence joins TRBV30 and TRBJ2-5; 8 bases are shared with TRBD2. CDR3 length equals 13 residues. J was trimmed by 0 bases and V by 6 bases; bases with no gene match: 3. CDR1 GTSNPN and CDR2 SVGIG come from the germline V gene (reference sequence).

CDR3 sequence: CAWSPGSNYGYTF. Here the CDR3 DNA reads TGTGCCTGGAGCCCCGGATCTAACTATGGCTACACCTTC. This chain joins TRBV30 and TRBJ1-2, with unresolved D. Germline CDR1 GTSNPN, CDR2 SVGIG (reference sequence). This CDR3 has 13 residues. The germline V and J ends were trimmed by 3 bases and 0 bases, with 8 bases remaining between them. Looking up the rest from reference TRBV30 and TRBJ1-2 gives the full variable domain: SQTIHQWPATLVQPVGSPLSLECTVEGTSNPNLYWYRQAAGRGLQLLFYSVGIGQISSEVPQNLSASRPQDRQFILSSKKLLLSDSGFYLCAWSPGSNYGYTFGSGTRLTVV.

This clone was detected a few times. The V and J genes are TRBV7-2 and TRBJ2-6; D possibly uses TRBD1 or TRBD2 (7 bases each). V was shortened by 10 bases and J by 1 base, with 11 bases between the two germline ends. This CDR3 is 14 amino acids long. CDR1 SGHTA and CDR2 FQGNSA come from the germline V gene. The CDR3: CATQGGSGANVLTF. In DNA, the CDR3 is TGTGCCACCCAGGGGGGGTCTGGGGCCAACGTCCTGACTTTC.

The V gene is TRBV19, the J gene TRBJ1-3; D may be TRBD1 (5 bases). The CDR3 runs 18 residues. The V and J ends lost 2 bases and 3 bases respectively, with 20 bases between them. The V gene's germline CDR1 is LNHDA and CDR2 SQIVND (reference sequence). In DNA form, the CDR3 reads TGTGCCAGTAGTATAAGACAGCAAGAATCAGTGGATGGAAACACCATATATTTT. As protein: CASSIRQQESVDGNTIYF.

The rearrangement links TRBV19 to TRBJ1-4, with D uncertain. Germline V lookup: CDR1 LNHDA, CDR2 SQIVND (reference sequence). The CDR3 covers 14 residues. Deletions cut 2 bases from V and 5 bases from J, with 9 bases between. Written as DNA, the CDR3 is TGTGCCAGTAGTATAAGGTGGGAGAATGAAAAACTGTTTTTT. This sequence encodes CASSIRWENEKLFF. Combining the CDR3 with reference TRBV19 and TRBJ1-4 gives the whole variable domain DGGITQSPKYLFRKEGQNVTLSCEQNLNHDAMYWYRQDPGQGLRLIYYSQIVNDFQKGDIAEGYSVSREKKESFPLTVTSAQKNPTAFYLCASSIRWENEKLFFGSGTQLSVL.

The V and J genes are TRBV7-2 and TRBJ2-1; 10 bases align to TRBD2. The CDR3 is 15 residues long. Trimming at V came to 2 bases and at J to 9 bases, leaving 7 bases not matched to a gene. CDR1 and CDR2 (germline): SGHTA, FQGNSA. The CDR3 bases are TGTGCCAGCAGCTTAAGCCTAGCGGGAGTAAGTGAGCAGTTCTTC. Residues: CASSLSLAGVSEQFF. Full variable domain (outside the CDR3, taken from reference TRBV7-2 and TRBJ2-1): GAGVSQSPSNKVTEKGKDVELRCDPISGHTALYWYRQSLGQGLEFLIYFQGNSAPDKSGLPSDRFSAERTGGSVSTLTIQRTQQEDSAVYLCASSLSLAGVSEQFFGPGTRLTVL.

This rearrangement joins TRBV9 to TRBJ1-2, with TRBD1 matching over 7 bases. Losses at the gene ends were 4 bases for V and 1 base for J; bases not matched to a gene: 4. The CDR3 contains 14 residues. Looked up from germline, CDR1 is SGDLS and CDR2 is YYNGEE. CDR3 protein: CASSPRQGNYGYTF. In DNA, the CDR3 is TGTGCCAGCAGCCCGAGACAGGGTAACTATGGCTACACCTTC.

The chain has TRBV7-3 and TRBJ2-1; D is possibly TRBD2 (5 bases). Trimming left V 0 bases short and J 11 bases short, with 14 bases between. Germline values: CDR1 SGHTA, CDR2 FQGTGA. The CDR3 loop spans 14 amino acids. The chain's CDR3 is CASSLTSSRTQQFF. The CDR3 DNA is TGTGCCAGCAGCTTAACTTCGTCGAGGACTCAGCAGTTCTTC.

The rearrangement uses TRBV27 and TRBJ2-5, with a tentative D call TRBD2 (5 bases). CDR1 is MNHEY, CDR2 SMNVEV, per germline (reference sequence). V lost 0 bases and J lost 4, with 12 bases in between. The CDR3 loop spans 15 amino acids. In DNA form, the CDR3 reads TGTGCCAGCAGTTTATCAGTGGGAGCAGGAGAGACCCAGTACTTC. Protein: CASSLSVGAGETQYF.

This rearrangement joins TRBV19 to TRBJ1-1; D is undetermined. The V gene lost 6 bases and the J gene lost 2 bases, with 22 bases spanning the gap. The germline CDR1 and CDR2 sequences are LNHDA and SQIVND (reference sequence). The CDR3 has 17 residues. CDR3 region: CASSPKLAGRLNTEAFF. The DNA for the CDR3 is TGTGCCAGTAGCCCAAAGCTGGCAGGACGCCTTAACACTGAAGCTTTCTTT. Full variable domain (outside the CDR3, taken from reference TRBV19 and TRBJ1-1): DGGITQSPKYLFRKEGQNVTLSCEQNLNHDAMYWYRQDPGQGLRLIYYSQIVNDFQKGDIAEGYSVSREKKESFPLTVTSAQKNPTAFYLCASSPKLAGRLNTEAFFGQGTRLTVV.

This chain links TRBV30 with TRBJ1-3; weak D call: TRBD1 (5 bases). Germline V CDR1 and CDR2: GTSNPN, SVGIG (reference sequence). The CDR3 loop spans 13 amino acids. Trimming pared 3 bases from V and 4 bases from J, leaving 10 bases between. The CDR3 region has the DNA TGTGCCTGGAGGGTTTCAGGGGGAAACACCATATATTTT. Its translation is CAWRVSGGNTIYF. The full variable domain, its missing parts supplied by reference TRBV30 and TRBJ1-3, is SQTIHQWPATLVQPVGSPLSLECTVEGTSNPNLYWYRQAAGRGLQLLFYSVGIGQISSEVPQNLSASRPQDRQFILSSKKLLLSDSGFYLCAWRVSGGNTIYFGEGSWLTVV.

The J gene is TRBJ1-6, the V gene TRBV27; no clear D gene. Germline loops: CDR1 MNHEY, CDR2 SMNVEV (reference sequence). Trimming shortened V by 2 bases and J by 14 bases, and 13 bases separated the two germline ends. The CDR3 is 13 amino acids. The DNA of the CDR3 is TGTGCCAGCAGTTTAGAGACCCCTCGGGCCCTCCACTTT. Amino acid sequence: CASSLETPRALHF.